This note documents a single TCR beta chain sequence. This clonotype was picked up many times. No antigen is known for it. Base qualities are missing; no much larger clone stands one base away. TCRdb lists the instrument as Illumina HiSeq 2500. Quantitative 5'-RACE with molecular barcodes was the method used to prepare the TCR beta libraries. On the authors' methods: A new computational method based on a probabilistic model of VDJ rearrangement was used to identify disease-linked TCR variants. The raw public data were reprocessed by TCRdb itself: fastp quality trimming at Q25, MiXCR clonotype calling, in-frame beta chains only. Here each entry gathers all rows of one CDR3 protein and keeps the most common genes and DNA. The authors' filters were not applied to this entry. This sample holds 250,000 or so distinct CDR3 sequences; 20% to 30% were observed only once. In total, the top ten clones hold over 0.55% of the sample.

These data originate in a study of CD8 T cells in ankylosing spondylitis (dated by TCRdb to 2017 to 2019). With regard to the full study: T cell receptor beta repertoires were profiled in healthy donors and ankylosing spondylitis patients so that disease-linked TCR variants could be found. The whole study cohort included 90 to 120 healthy donors and 25 ankylosing spondylitis patients. Peripheral blood was sampled, and synovial fluid was additionally collected from ankylosing spondylitis patients.

Results and caveats for the whole study, not just this receptor: Significant enrichment of the disease-linked clones was reported in matched synovial fluid samples from ankylosing spondylitis patients. Blood from ankylosing spondylitis patients appeared to be characterized by a TCR beta motif made up of seven or eight highly homologous amino acid variants. A CD8+ phenotype was shown by the disease-linked clones, which were found at relatively low frequencies in peripheral blood. Some motif variants had previously been reported in the synovial fluid and blood of reactive arthritis patients, which suggests shared mechanisms of disease initiation.

The sequence came from a male donor with ankylosing spondylitis or in good health (not recorded which). Sequenced material: blood, either unsorted or a sorted T cell fraction (not recorded which).

CDR3 sequence: CASSSGFGETQYF. The DNA reads TGCGCCAGCAGCTCCGGGTTCGGGGAGACCCAGTACTTC. Here the chain combines TRBV5-1 and TRBJ2-5, with no confident D gene call. Deletion took 3 bases off V and 5 bases off J, with a span of 11 bases between the germline ends. The CDR3 has 13 amino acids, counting the end cysteine and phenylalanine. Only the CDR3 DNA stays, 39 bases, in frame from base 1. Per the germline V gene, SGHRS is the CDR1 and YFSETQ is the CDR2.